This T cell receptor beta chain was sequenced during a study of blood T cell repertoires in COVID-19. At the level of the study: The United States, Italy and Spain were the sources of the acute and convalescent COVID-19 samples. Sources were T cells, B-cell-depleted T cells, or PBMCs; the material itself was cDNA or gDNA.

During active infection, Seattle patients enrolled and were then monitored through disease. In the original analysis: Counts of nucleated cells, estimated from reference gene primer amplification, were obtained. Clones were read by immunoSEQ multiplex PCR, and TCRdb kept only the in-frame ones, dropping some. The V and J calls and clone size come from that table; D and trimming were worked out from the DNA. The sample records roughly 140,000 clones, approximately 85% being singletons. In germline, CDR1 is SGHRS, CDR2 YFSETQ. The CDR3 has 16 residues. With 0 bases removed from V and 0 bases from J, the gap between germline ends came to 13 bases.

The chain employs TRBV5-1 and TRBJ2-7, with a weak D call TRBD1 (6 bases). This receptor was identified in an older woman with COVID-19, enrolled during active disease. The sample taken for sequencing was peripheral blood. CDR3 in DNA: TGCGCCAGCAGCTTGGATCCAGGGGCAAGCTCCTACGAGCAGTACTTC. It yields the protein CASSLDPGASSYEQYF.